The 9 T cell receptor beta chains presented below share a single source sample, sequenced in a study of cytomegalovirus exposure and HLA in healthy donors. The PCR employed 60 Vbeta primers together with 13 Jbeta primers. TCRdb's table, derived via immunoSEQ multiplex PCR, lists solely in-frame clones and lacks some. This sample's table reports about 130,000 clones. Specimen: PBMCs. The source is a man in his late teens or twenties in good health and CMV-seronegative.

The chain uses TRBV9 and TRBJ2-7, with D maybe TRBD2 (6 bases). The germline CDR1 and CDR2 sequences are SGDLS and YYNGEE. Trimming took off 4 bases at V and 5 bases at J, with 31 bases between the two ends. The CDR3 consists of 19 residues. This chain's CDR3 is CASSPPGRTIREFGDEQYF. CDR3 bases: TGTGCCAGCAGCCCCCCGGGACGGACGATTCGGGAGTTTGGGGACGAGCAGTACTTC.

This chain uses TRBV15 with TRBJ2-7; D call uncertain. Per the germline V gene, CDR1 is LNHNV and CDR2 is YYDKDF (reference sequence). The CDR3 runs to 12 residues. The V gene lost 5 bases and the J gene lost 2 bases, with 7 bases spanning the gap. CDR3 in amino acids: CATSSPTYEQYF. The CDR3 coding sequence is TGTGCCACCAGCTCACCTACCTACGAGCAGTACTTC.

The chain is built from TRBV7-2 and TRBJ2-6, with 10 positions matching TRBD2. The V and J ends lost 2 bases and 0 bases, in that order; junction bases with no gene match: 1. The CDR3 covers 17 residues. Germline V gene lookup returns CDR1 SGHTA and CDR2 FQGNSA. CDR3 sequence (DNA): TGTGCCAGCAGCTTAACTAGCGGGGTCTCTGGGGCCAACGTCCTGACTTTC. It codes for CASSLTSGVSGANVLTF.

The CDR3 DNA reads as TGTGCCAGCAGCTCGGGACTATGGACCGGGGAGCTGTTTTTT. Protein sequence: CASSSGLWTGELFF. The V call is TRBV11-2, the J call TRBJ2-2, with 7 bases fitting TRBD2. CDR3 length equals 14 residues. Looked up from germline, CDR1 is SGHAT and CDR2 is FQNNGV. J lost 5 bases, V lost 4 bases, and 4 bases had no gene match.

The gene calls are TRBV25-1 and TRBJ2-4; 9 positions match TRBD1. The V and J ends lost 3 bases and 4 bases, in that order; junction bases with no gene match: 1. This CDR3 is 14 amino acids long. From germline, CDR1 is MGHDK and CDR2 SYGVNS. This CDR3 is CASSEDRGKNIQYF. CDR3 coding DNA: TGTGCCAGCAGTGAGGACAGGGGTAAAAACATTCAGTACTTC.

The chain is built from TRBV7-2 and TRBJ2-7; 9 bases fit TRBD2. The CDR3 extends over 15 amino acids. J gave up 0 bases and V 6 bases, and 6 bases lay outside the gene matches. CDR1 is SGHTA, CDR2 FQGNSA, per germline. The CDR3 sequence is CASRFRSGSSYEQYF. DNA for the CDR3: TGTGCCAGCAGGTTCCGTAGCGGGAGCTCCTACGAGCAGTACTTC.

The V gene is TRBV15, the J gene TRBJ2-7; D unresolved. The V and J ends lost 0 bases and 3 bases respectively, with 9 bases between them. The CDR3 runs to 14 residues. Germline CDR1 and CDR2: LNHNV and YYDKDF (reference sequence). The CDR3 reads CATSRDLTDYEQYF. CDR3 DNA sequence: TGTGCCACCAGCAGAGATCTAACAGACTACGAGCAGTACTTC.

The chain employs TRBV5-4 and TRBJ1-2; weak D call: TRBD1 (6 bases). V lost 0 bases, J lost 3 bases, and 6 bases lay in between. Per the germline V gene, CDR1 is SGHNT and CDR2 is YYREEE (reference sequence). The CDR3 contains 13 residues. CDR3 in amino acids: CASSLDRDYGYTF. CDR3 coding DNA: TGTGCCAGCAGCTTGGACAGGGACTATGGCTACACCTTC. Complete variable domain (other parts from reference TRBV5-4 and TRBJ1-2): ETGVTQSPTHLIKTRGQQVTLRCSSQSGHNTVSWYQQALGQGPQFIFQYYREEENGRGNFPPRFSGLQFPNYSSELNVNALELDDSALYLCASSLDRDYGYTFGSGTRLTVV.

The chain has TRBV7-9 and TRBJ2-4; D call uncertain. This CDR3 is 15 amino acids long. Trimming shortened V by 1 base and J by 4 bases, and 11 bases separated the two germline ends. From germline, CDR1 is SEHNR and CDR2 FQNEAQ (reference sequence). The CDR3 nucleotides are TGTGCCAGCAGCTTAGAGAGAGTAGCTAAAAACATTCAGTACTTC. This gives the protein CASSLERVAKNIQYF.